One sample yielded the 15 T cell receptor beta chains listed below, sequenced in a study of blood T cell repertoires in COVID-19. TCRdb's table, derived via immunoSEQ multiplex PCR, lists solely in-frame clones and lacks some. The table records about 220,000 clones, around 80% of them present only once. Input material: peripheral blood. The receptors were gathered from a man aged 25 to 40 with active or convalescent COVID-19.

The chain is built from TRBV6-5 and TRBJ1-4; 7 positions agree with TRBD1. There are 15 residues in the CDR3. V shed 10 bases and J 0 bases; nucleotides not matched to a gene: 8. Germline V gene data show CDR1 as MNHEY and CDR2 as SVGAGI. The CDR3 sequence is CATRDSLSTNEKLFF. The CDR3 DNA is TGTGCCACCCGGGACAGCCTATCAACTAATGAAAAACTGTTTTTT.

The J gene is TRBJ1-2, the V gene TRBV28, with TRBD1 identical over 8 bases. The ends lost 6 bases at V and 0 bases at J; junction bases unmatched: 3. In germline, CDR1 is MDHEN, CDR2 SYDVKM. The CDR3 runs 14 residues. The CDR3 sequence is CASRRTGTNYGYTF. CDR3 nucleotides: TGTGCCAGCAGACGGACAGGGACTAACTATGGCTACACCTTC.

In nucleotides, the CDR3 is TGTGCCATCAGCCCGGGGACCTATAATTCACCCCTCCACTTT. It codes for CAISPGTYNSPLHF. The chain employs TRBV10-3 and TRBJ1-6, with D hard to call. The germline CDR1 and CDR2 sequences are ENHRY and SYGVKD. Trimming removed 6 bases from V and 2 bases from J, with 8 bases in between. The length of the CDR3 is 14 residues.

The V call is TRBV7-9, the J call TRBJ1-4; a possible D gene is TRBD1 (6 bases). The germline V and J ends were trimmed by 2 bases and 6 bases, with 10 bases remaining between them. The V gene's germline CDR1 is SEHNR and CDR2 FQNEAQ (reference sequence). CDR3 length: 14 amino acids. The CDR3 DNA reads TGTGCCAGCAGCTTACCGGACAGCGATGAAAAACTGTTTTTT. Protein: CASSLPDSDEKLFF.

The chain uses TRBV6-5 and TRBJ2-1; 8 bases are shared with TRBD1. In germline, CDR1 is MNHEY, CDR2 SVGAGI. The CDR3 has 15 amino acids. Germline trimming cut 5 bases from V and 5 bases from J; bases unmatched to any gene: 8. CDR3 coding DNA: TGTGCCAGCAGTCCACAGGGGGTAGTGAACAATGAGCAGTTCTTC. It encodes CASSPQGVVNNEQFF.

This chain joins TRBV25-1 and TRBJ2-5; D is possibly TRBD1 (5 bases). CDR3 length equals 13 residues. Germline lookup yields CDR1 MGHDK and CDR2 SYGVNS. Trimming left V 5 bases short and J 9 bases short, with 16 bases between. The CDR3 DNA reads TGTGCCAGCAGTTCAACTGGGGCAAAGGCCCAGTACTTC. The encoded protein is CASSSTGAKAQYF.

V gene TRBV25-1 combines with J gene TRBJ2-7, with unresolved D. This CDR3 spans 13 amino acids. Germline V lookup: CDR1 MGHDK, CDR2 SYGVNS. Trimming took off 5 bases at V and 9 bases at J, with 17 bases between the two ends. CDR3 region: CASSTHTRFGQYF. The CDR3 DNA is TGTGCCAGCAGTACCCATACGAGGTTCGGGCAGTACTTC.

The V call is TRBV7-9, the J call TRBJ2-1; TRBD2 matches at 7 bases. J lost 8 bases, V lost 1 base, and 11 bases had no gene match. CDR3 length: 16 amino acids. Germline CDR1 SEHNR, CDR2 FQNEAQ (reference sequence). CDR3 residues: CASSLESPSGGDEQFF. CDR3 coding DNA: TGTGCCAGCAGCTTAGAGTCGCCTAGCGGAGGAGATGAGCAGTTCTTC.

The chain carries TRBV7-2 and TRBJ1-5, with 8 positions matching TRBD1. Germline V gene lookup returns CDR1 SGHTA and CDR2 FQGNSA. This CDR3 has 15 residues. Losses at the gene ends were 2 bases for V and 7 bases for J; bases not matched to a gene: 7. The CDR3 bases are TGTGCCAGCAGCTTAAGAGGACAGGGAGGGCAGCCCCAGCATTTT. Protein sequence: CASSLRGQGGQPQHF.

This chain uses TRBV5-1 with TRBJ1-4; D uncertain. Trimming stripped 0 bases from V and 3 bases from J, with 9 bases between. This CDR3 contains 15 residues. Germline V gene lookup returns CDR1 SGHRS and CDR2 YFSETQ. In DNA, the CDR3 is TGCGCCAGCAGCTTGGACAGTCCTTCTAATGAAAAACTGTTTTTT. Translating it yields CASSLDSPSNEKLFF.

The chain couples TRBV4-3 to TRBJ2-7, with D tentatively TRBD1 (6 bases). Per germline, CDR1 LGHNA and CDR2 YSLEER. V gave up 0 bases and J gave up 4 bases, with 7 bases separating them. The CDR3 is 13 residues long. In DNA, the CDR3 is TGCGCCAGCAGCCAAGATGGACAGTACGAGCAGTACTTC. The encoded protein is CASSQDGQYEQYF.

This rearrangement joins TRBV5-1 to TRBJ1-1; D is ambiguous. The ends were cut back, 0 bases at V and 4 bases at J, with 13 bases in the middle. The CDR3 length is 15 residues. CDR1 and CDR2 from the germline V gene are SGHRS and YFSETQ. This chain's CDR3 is CASSLEGVGSTEAFF. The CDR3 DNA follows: TGCGCCAGCAGCTTGGAGGGCGTCGGGAGCACTGAAGCTTTCTTT.

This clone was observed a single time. The CDR3 nucleotides are TGTGCCAGCAGTGACTCGAGGGTAGCGGGGGCTAGTCAAGAGACCCAGTACTTC. This sequence encodes CASSDSRVAGASQETQYF. The chain recombines TRBV6-4 with TRBJ2-5, with 9 bases lining up with TRBD2. V trimming: 0 bases; J trimming: 2 bases; junction bases outside the gene matches: 10. CDR1 is MRHNA, CDR2 SNTAGT, per germline. The CDR3 loop spans 18 amino acids.

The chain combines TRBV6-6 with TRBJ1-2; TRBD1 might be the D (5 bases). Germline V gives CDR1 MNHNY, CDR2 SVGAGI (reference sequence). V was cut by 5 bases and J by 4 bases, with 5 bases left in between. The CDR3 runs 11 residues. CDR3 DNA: TGTGCCAGCAGTAGGGGCTATGGCTACACCTTC. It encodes CASSRGYGYTF.

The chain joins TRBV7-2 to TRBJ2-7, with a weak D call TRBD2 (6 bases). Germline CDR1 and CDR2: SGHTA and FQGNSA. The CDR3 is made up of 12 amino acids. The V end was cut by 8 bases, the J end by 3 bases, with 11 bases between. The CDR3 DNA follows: TGTGCCAGCGGCGGGATAAACTACGAGCAGTACTTC. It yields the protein CASGGINYEQYF.